The sequence of this T cell receptor beta chain was determined in a study of Graves' ophthalmopathy and Graves' hyperthyroidism. Other autoimmune disease, uncontrolled infection, pregnancy and lactation led to exclusion. Details on this clonotype: Its cognate antigen is unknown.

For repertoire sequencing, the TCR beta CDR3 regions were amplified from RNA transcripts. HTBI primers were used in a first-round RT-PCR, which preceded a second-round multiplex PCR. TCRdb independently ran MiXCR on the multiplex PCR reads; one entry per CDR3 protein. Of 200,000 to 300,000 distinct CDR3 sequences in the sample, about 46% were seen once. CDR1 LNHNV and CDR2 YYDKDF come from the germline V gene (reference sequence). The CDR3 runs 15 residues. Trimming took off 3 bases at V and 5 bases at J, with 16 bases between the two ends. Study conclusions and caveats: Ophthalmopathy was separated from stable hyperthyroidism by a 13-signature model with around 89% sensitivity and 65% to 82% specificity.

This receptor was taken from an adult man with Graves' ophthalmopathy. The chain uses TRBV15 and TRBJ2-5; tentative D call: TRBD1 (5 bases). The material sequenced was peripheral blood. The DNA for the CDR3 is TGTGCCACCAGCAGTGAACAGCCAGGGTGGGAGACCCAGTACTTC. Protein product: CATSSEQPGWETQYF.